Listed below are T cell receptor beta chains from one sample, sequenced in a study of blood T cell repertoires in COVID-19. Clones were read by immunoSEQ multiplex PCR, and TCRdb kept only the in-frame ones, dropping some. The data show approximately 250,000 clones, around 90% seen once. The source material was peripheral blood. These receptors originate from a man aged 25 to 40 with COVID-19, enrolled during active disease. CDR3s include the opening cysteine and the closing phenylalanine or tryptophan. D genes are given only for firm matches. The listing skips clone size in some rows; elsewhere it reads once, few, many or a size class.

V: TRBV19; J: TRBJ2-7; length: 16; D: TRBD2; size: NA; DNA: TGTGCCAGTAGTGTCACTTCTAGCGGGGGGCGATACGAGCAGTACTTC; CDR3: CASSVTSSGGRYEQYF
V: TRBV3-1/TRBV3-2; J: TRBJ2-1; length: 16; D: TRBD2; size: NA; DNA: TGTGCCAGCAGCCAGACGACTAGCGGGGGGGCCAGTGAGCAGTTCTTC; CDR3: CASSQTTSGGASEQFF
V: TRBV27; J: TRBJ1-1; length: 13; D: TRBD1; size: NA; DNA: TGTGCCAGCAGCAGGGGGCTGAACACTGAAGCTTTCTTT; CDR3: CASSRGLNTEAFF
V: TRBV7-2; J: TRBJ2-7; length: 17; D: NA; size: NA; DNA: TGTGCCAGCAGCTTAGGCCCCACCGGGACTGGGTCCTACGAGCAGTACTTC; CDR3: CASSLGPTGTGSYEQYF
V: TRBV13; J: TRBJ2-2; length: 15; D: TRBD2; size: NA; DNA: TGTGCCAGCAGCTTAGGACTAGCGCACACCGGGGAGCTGTTTTTT; CDR3: CASSLGLAHTGELFF
V: TRBV5-4; J: TRBJ2-1; length: 16; D: TRBD2; size: NA; DNA: TGTGCCAGCAGCTCGCTAGCGGGGAGCTCCTACAATGAGCAGTTCTTC; CDR3: CASSSLAGSSYNEQFF
V: TRBV11-2; J: TRBJ1-3; length: 19; D: NA; size: NA; DNA: TGTGCCAGCAGCCCGCTAACAGGGTTCCCCAACCCTTCTGGAAACACCATATATTTT; CDR3: CASSPLTGFPNPSGNTIYF
V: TRBV6-1; J: TRBJ1-1; length: 14; D: NA; size: NA; DNA: TGTGCCAGCAGTGTCCAACAGGGGAACACTGAAGCTTTCTTT; CDR3: CASSVQQGNTEAFF
V: TRBV3-1/TRBV3-2; J: TRBJ2-7; length: 14; D: TRBD1; size: NA; DNA: TGTGCCAGCAGTGCGGGACAGGGATCCTACGAGCAGTACTTC; CDR3: CASSAGQGSYEQYF
V: TRBV14; J: TRBJ1-1; length: 18; D: TRBD1; size: NA; DNA: TGTGCCAGCAGCCTCCGACAGGGCCAAGTGGGAGTGAACACTGAAGCTTTCTTT; CDR3: CASSLRQGQVGVNTEAFF
V: TRBV10-2; J: TRBJ2-5; length: 16; D: TRBD1; size: once; DNA: TGCGCCAGCAGTGGGCCGGGACAGGGGGCGCGGGAGACCCAGTACTTC; CDR3: CASSGPGQGARETQYF
V: TRBV6-1; J: TRBJ2-5; length: 13; D: TRBD2; size: NA; DNA: TGTGCCAGCAGTGAGGGGAGGGTTGAGACCCAGTACTTC; CDR3: CASSEGRVETQYF
V: TRBV9; J: TRBJ1-3; length: 12; D: TRBD1; size: NA; DNA: TGTGCCAGCAGCGCCGACAGGGACACCATATATTTT; CDR3: CASSADRDTIYF
V: TRBV20-1; J: TRBJ1-3; length: 11; D: NA; size: NA; DNA: TGCAGTGCTAGACAGGGGTTCGCCATATATTTT; CDR3: CSARQGFAIYF
V: TRBV5-1; J: TRBJ1-6; length: 14; D: TRBD1; size: NA; DNA: TGCGCCAGCAGCCGGGACAGGGTACAGTCACCCCTCCACTTT; CDR3: CASSRDRVQSPLHF
V: TRBV6-5; J: TRBJ1-2; length: 14; D: NA; size: NA; DNA: TGTGCCGCCGGCAGGGCTAGGACTAACTATGGCTACACCTTC; CDR3: CAAGRARTNYGYTF
V: TRBV5-1; J: TRBJ2-2; length: 15; D: TRBD1; size: once; DNA: TGCGCCAGCAGTTCAGACAGGGTCAACACCGGGGAGCTGTTTTTT; CDR3: CASSSDRVNTGELFF
V: TRBV6-5; J: TRBJ1-2; length: 16; D: TRBD1; size: NA; DNA: TGTGCCAGCAGTTACGGTCCGGGACAGGGGATTTATGGCTACACCTTC; CDR3: CASSYGPGQGIYGYTF
V: TRBV29-1; J: TRBJ1-1; length: 13; D: NA; size: NA; DNA: TGCAGCGTTGAACTAGAAATGAACACTGAAGCTTTCTTT; CDR3: CSVELEMNTEAFF
V: TRBV3-1/TRBV3-2; J: TRBJ2-3; length: 15; D: TRBD2; size: few; DNA: TGTGCCAGCACCCAAAGCGGGGGGGCAGCAGATACGCAGTATTTT; CDR3: CASTQSGGAADTQYF
V: TRBV7-9; J: TRBJ2-3; length: 17; D: TRBD2; size: NA; DNA: TGTGCCAGCAGCCCTCCGATGGAGCGGGGGTCCCCAGATACGCAGTATTTT; CDR3: CASSPPMERGSPDTQYF
V: TRBV30; J: TRBJ1-5; length: 15; D: TRBD1; size: NA; DNA: TGTGCCTGGAGGTTACCGGGACAGAGCAATCAGCCCCAGCATTTT; CDR3: CAWRLPGQSNQPQHF
V: TRBV4-1; J: TRBJ1-1; length: 17; D: TRBD1; size: NA; DNA: TGCGCCAGCAGCCATCTCCAGGGGGCTCGGAGGAACACTGAAGCTTTCTTT; CDR3: CASSHLQGARRNTEAFF
V: TRBV6-6; J: TRBJ2-7; length: 14; D: NA; size: once; DNA: TGTGCCAGCAGTTATGTCGGGGGCGGGAGCGAGCAGTACTTC; CDR3: CASSYVGGGSEQYF
V: TRBV7-6; J: TRBJ1-2; length: 12; D: NA; size: NA; DNA: TGTGCCAGCAGCTCAAGTTCAGGAGGCTACACCTTC; CDR3: CASSSSSGGYTF
V: TRBV3-1/TRBV3-2; J: TRBJ1-6; length: 20; D: NA; size: NA; DNA: TGTGCCAGCAGCCGGCCGACAGGCACCTCATTCAACCTCTATAATTCACCCCTCCACTTT; CDR3: CASSRPTGTSFNLYNSPLHF
V: TRBV3-1/TRBV3-2; J: TRBJ2-7; length: 12; D: NA; size: NA; DNA: TGTGCCAGCAGCTCCCCCACCTACGAGCAGTACTTC; CDR3: CASSSPTYEQYF
V: TRBV19; J: TRBJ1-5; length: 15; D: TRBD1; size: NA; DNA: TGTGCCAGTAGTAGTACAGGGGCGAGCAATCAGCCCCAGCATTTT; CDR3: CASSSTGASNQPQHF
V: TRBV9; J: TRBJ2-3; length: 14; D: NA; size: NA; DNA: TGTGCCAGCAGCATTAGACAGAGCACAGATACGCAGTATTTT; CDR3: CASSIRQSTDTQYF
V: TRBV4-1; J: TRBJ1-5; length: 17; D: NA; size: NA; DNA: TGCGCCAGCAGCCAAGGGGGCAGGGGACCTCCTGAGCAGCCCCAGCATTTT; CDR3: CASSQGGRGPPEQPQHF
V: TRBV3-1/TRBV3-2; J: TRBJ2-7; length: 14; D: NA; size: NA; DNA: TGTGCCAGCAGCCAAGCCTTCAGGGACTACGAGCAGTACTTC; CDR3: CASSQAFRDYEQYF
V: TRBV25-1; J: TRBJ1-4; length: 14; D: NA; size: NA; DNA: TGTGCCAGCAGTGAGACTGGAACTAATGAAAAACTGTTTTTT; CDR3: CASSETGTNEKLFF